The rows below give T cell receptor beta chains drawn from one sample of a study of blood T cells in healthy people across ages. TCRdb reanalysed the 5' RACE reads using MiXCR and keeps one entry per CDR3 protein. The table includes some 1.5 million distinct CDR3 sequences, 42% detected once. What was sequenced was blood. The receptors come from a woman younger than 30 in good health. CDR3s include the opening cysteine and the closing phenylalanine or tryptophan. The order of the fields is V gene, J gene, clone size, D gene, CDR3 DNA, CDR3 protein. D genes are given only for firm matches. A clone size is listed for some rows: how often the clone was seen (once, few, many), or a class if it is expanded.

>TRBV28|TRBJ1-5|.|.
TGTGCCAGCAGTTTAGAGTGGGCGACTAGCAATCAGCCCCAGCATTTT
CASSLEWATSNQPQHF
>TRBV20-1|TRBJ2-1|few|.
TGCAGTGCCCGTACTATTGGAGTGTCGTACCAAGAGACCCAGTTCTTC
CSARTIGVSYQETQFF
>TRBV5-1|TRBJ1-1|.|TRBD1
TGTGCCAGCAGTGGACAGGTGACGAACACTGAAGCTTTCTTT
CASSGQVTNTEAFF
>TRBV6-5|TRBJ2-1|few|.
TGTGCCAGCAGTTACTCGACCCCAGACAATGAGCAGTTCTTC
CASSYSTPDNEQFF
>TRBV12-3/TRBV12-4|TRBJ1-2|.|TRBD1
TGTGCCAGCAGTTTAAGGGCAGGGGGCTCCTATGGCTACACCTTC
CASSLRAGGSYGYTF
>TRBV12-3/TRBV12-4|TRBJ1-1|.|.
TGTGCCAGCAGTTCCGACAGGATTAACACTGAAGCTTTCTTT
CASSSDRINTEAFF
>TRBV5-6|TRBJ2-1|few|TRBD2
TGTGCCAGCAGCTTGGACCGCGGGAGTGGTTACAATGAGCAGTTCTTC
CASSLDRGSGYNEQFF
>TRBV13|TRBJ2-1|.|TRBD2
TGTGCCAGCAGCTTAGGCGGACTAGGCGAGATCTCCTACAATGAGCAGTTCTTC
CASSLGGLGEISYNEQFF
>TRBV4-1|TRBJ1-2|.|.
TGCGCCAGCAGCCAAGGCGGGGGGACCTCCTATGGCTACACCTTC
CASSQGGGTSYGYTF
>TRBV7-2|TRBJ2-2|.|TRBD2
TGTGCCAGCAGCTGGTCTAGCGGGACCGGGGAGCTGTTTTTT
CASSWSSGTGELFF
>TRBV20-1|TRBJ2-1|.|.
TGCAGTGCCTCGCGGGCAGGGCCCTACAATGAGCAGTTCTTC
CSASRAGPYNEQFF
>TRBV12-3/TRBV12-4|TRBJ2-7|few|TRBD1
TGTGCCAGCAGTTCCAGACAGGGGGGTTTCTACGAGCAGTACTTC
CASSSRQGGFYEQYF
>TRBV28|TRBJ1-1|.|.
TGTGCCAGCAGTTTACGGGGGGCGCGATTTGTTGAAGCTTTCTTT
CASSLRGARFVEAFF